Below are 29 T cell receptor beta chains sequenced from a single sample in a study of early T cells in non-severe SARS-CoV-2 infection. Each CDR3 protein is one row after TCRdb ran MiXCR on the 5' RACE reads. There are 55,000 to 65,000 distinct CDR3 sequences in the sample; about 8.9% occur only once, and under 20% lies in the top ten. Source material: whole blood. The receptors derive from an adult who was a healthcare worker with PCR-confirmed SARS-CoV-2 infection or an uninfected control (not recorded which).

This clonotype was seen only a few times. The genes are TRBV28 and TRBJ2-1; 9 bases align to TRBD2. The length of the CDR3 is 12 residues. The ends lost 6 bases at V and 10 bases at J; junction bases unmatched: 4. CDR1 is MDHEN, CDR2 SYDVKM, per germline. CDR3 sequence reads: CASSLAGPEQFF. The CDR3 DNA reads TGTGCCAGCAGCCTAGCGGGACCCGAGCAGTTCTTC.

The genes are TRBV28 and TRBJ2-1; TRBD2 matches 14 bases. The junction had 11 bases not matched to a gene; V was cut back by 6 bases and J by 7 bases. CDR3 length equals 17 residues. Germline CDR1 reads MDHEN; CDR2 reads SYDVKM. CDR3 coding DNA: TGTGCCAGCAGCCCATCTCCGGGACTAGCGGGAGAGAATGAGCAGTTCTTC. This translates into CASSPSPGLAGENEQFF.

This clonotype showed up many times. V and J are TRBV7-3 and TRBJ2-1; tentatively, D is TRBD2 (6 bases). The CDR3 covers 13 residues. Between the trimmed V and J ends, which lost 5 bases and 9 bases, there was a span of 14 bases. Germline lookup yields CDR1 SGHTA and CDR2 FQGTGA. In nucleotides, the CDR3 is TGTGCCAGCAGCCTCCTGACCGGGGGTGAGCAGTTCTTC. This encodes CASSLLTGGEQFF.

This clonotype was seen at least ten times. The CDR3 nucleotides are TGTGCCATCCGAGGGGGGAACATTCAGTACTTC. Translated: CAIRGGNIQYF. The chain combines TRBV28 with TRBJ2-4; D is perhaps TRBD1 or TRBD2 (6 bases each). CDR3 length equals 11 residues. Germline CDR1 and CDR2: MDHEN and SYDVKM. Trimming took 10 bases from V and 7 from J, leaving 11 bases between them.

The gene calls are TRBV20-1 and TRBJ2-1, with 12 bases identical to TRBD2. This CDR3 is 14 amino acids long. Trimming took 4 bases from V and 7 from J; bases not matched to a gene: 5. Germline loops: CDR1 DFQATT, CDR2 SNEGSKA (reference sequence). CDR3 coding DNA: TGCAGTGCTAACCTAGCGGGAGGGCCAAATGAGCAGTTCTTC. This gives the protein CSANLAGGPNEQFF.

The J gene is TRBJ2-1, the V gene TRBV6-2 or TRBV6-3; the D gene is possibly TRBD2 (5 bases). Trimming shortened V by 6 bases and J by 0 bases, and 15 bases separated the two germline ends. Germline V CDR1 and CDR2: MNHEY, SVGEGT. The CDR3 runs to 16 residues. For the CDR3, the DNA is TGTGCCAGCAGGGGCCCGACTACCCTCTCCTACAATGAGCAGTTCTTC. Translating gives CASRGPTTLSYNEQFF.

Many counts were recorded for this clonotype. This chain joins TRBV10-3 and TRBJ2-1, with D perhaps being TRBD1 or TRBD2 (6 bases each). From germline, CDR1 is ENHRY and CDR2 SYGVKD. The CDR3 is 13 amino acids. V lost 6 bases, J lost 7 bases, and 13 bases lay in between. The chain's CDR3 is CAISPGGLNEQFF. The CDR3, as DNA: TGTGCCATCAGCCCCGGGGGCCTGAATGAGCAGTTCTTC.

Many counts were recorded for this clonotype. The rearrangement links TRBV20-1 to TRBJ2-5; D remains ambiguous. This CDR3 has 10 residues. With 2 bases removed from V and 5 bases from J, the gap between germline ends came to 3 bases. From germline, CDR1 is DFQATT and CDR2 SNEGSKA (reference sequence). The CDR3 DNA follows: TGCAGTGCTAGAAGTGAGACCCAGTACTTC. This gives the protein CSARSETQYF.

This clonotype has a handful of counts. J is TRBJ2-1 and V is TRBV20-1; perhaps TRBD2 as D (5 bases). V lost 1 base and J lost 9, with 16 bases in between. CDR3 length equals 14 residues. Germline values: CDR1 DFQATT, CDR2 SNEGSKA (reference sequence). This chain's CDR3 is CSARVSNSAGEQFF. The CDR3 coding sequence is TGCAGTGCTAGAGTGTCGAATAGCGCTGGTGAGCAGTTCTTC.

CDR3 loop: CASSLGGGSYEQYF. For the CDR3, the DNA is TGTGCCAGCAGCTTGGGAGGCGGCAGCTACGAGCAGTACTTC. The rearrangement joins TRBV5-4 to TRBJ2-7; D is ambiguous. The CDR3 sequence is 14 residues long. CDR1 SGHNT and CDR2 YYREEE come from the germline V gene (reference sequence). The V end was cut by 0 bases, the J end by 3 bases, with 10 bases between.

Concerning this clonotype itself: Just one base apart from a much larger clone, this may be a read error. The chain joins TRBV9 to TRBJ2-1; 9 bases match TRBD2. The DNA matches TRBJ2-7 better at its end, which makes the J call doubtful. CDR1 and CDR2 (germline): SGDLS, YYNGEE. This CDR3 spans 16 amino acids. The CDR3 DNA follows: TGTGCCAGCAGCCTCCGAGCGGGAGGTGATTTGAATGAGCAGTACTTC. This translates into CASSLRAGGDLNEQYF.

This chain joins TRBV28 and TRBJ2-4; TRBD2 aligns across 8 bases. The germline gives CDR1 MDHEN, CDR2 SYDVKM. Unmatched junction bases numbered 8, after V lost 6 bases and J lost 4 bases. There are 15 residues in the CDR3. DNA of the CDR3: TGTGCCAGCAGCCACACTAGCGGAGGTAAAAACATTCAGTACTTC. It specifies CASSHTSGGKNIQYF.

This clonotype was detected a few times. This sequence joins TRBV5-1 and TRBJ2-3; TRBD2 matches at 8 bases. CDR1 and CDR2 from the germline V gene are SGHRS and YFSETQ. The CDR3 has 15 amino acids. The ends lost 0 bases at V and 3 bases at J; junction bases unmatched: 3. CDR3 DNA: TGCGCCAGCAGCTTGGCTAGCGGGCCAACAGATACGCAGTATTTT. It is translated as CASSLASGPTDTQYF.

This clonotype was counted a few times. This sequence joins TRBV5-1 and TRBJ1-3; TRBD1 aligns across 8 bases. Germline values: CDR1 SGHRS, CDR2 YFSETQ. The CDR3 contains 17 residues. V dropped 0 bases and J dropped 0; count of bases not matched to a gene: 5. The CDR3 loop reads CASSLGDRSSSGNTIYF. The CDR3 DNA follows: TGCGCCAGCAGCTTGGGGGACAGGTCTAGCTCTGGAAACACCATATATTTT.

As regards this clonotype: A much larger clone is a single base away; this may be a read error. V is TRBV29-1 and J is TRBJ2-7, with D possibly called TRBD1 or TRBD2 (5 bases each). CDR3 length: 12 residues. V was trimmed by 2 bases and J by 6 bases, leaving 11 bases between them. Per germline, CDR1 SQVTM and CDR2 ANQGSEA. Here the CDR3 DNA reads TGCAGCGTTGAATGGGGACCTACCGAGCAGTACTTC. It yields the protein CSVEWGPTEQYF.

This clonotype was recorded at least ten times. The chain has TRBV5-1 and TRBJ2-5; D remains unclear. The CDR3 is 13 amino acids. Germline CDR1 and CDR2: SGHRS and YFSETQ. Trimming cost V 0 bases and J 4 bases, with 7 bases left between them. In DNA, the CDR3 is TGCGCCAGCAGCTTGGGCTTAGGAGAGACCCAGTACTTC. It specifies CASSLGLGETQYF.

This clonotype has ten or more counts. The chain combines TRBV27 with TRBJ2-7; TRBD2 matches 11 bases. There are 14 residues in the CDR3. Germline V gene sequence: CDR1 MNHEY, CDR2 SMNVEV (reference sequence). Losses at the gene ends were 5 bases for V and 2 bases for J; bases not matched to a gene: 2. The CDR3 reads CASSIAGGPYEQYF. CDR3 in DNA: TGTGCCAGCAGTATAGCGGGAGGGCCCTACGAGCAGTACTTC.

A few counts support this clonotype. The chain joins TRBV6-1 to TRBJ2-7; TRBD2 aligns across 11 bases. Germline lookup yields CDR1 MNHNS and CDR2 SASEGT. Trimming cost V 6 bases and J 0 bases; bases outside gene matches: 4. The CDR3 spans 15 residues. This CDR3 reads CASRMGLAASYEQYF. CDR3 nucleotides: TGTGCCAGCAGGATGGGACTAGCGGCCTCCTACGAGCAGTACTTC.

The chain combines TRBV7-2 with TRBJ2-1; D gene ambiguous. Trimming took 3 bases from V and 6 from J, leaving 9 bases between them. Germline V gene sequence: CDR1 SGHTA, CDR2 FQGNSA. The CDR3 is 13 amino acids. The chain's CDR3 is CASSLFSRNEQFF. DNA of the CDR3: TGTGCCAGCAGCTTGTTTAGCCGCAATGAGCAGTTCTTC.

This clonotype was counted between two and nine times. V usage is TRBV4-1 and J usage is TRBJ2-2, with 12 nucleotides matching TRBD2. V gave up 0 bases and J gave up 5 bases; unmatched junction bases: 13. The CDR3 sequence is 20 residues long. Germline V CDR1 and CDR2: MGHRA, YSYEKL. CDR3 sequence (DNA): TGCGCCAGCAGCCAAGATCATGTGACTAGCGGGAGCTGGGGGACCGGGGAGCTGTTTTTT. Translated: CASSQDHVTSGSWGTGELFF.

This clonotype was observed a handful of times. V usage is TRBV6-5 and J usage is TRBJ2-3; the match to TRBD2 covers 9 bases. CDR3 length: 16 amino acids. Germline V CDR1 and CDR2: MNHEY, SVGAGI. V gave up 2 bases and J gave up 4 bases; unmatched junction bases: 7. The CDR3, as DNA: TGTGCCAGCAGTTACATCGCGGGAGGGCCGTCAGATACGCAGTATTTT. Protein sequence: CASSYIAGGPSDTQYF.

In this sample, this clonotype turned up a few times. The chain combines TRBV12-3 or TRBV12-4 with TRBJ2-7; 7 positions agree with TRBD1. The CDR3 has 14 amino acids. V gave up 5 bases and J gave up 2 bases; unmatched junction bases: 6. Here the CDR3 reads CASSPTGQAYEQYF. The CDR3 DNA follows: TGTGCCAGCAGTCCTACCGGACAGGCCTACGAGCAGTACTTC.

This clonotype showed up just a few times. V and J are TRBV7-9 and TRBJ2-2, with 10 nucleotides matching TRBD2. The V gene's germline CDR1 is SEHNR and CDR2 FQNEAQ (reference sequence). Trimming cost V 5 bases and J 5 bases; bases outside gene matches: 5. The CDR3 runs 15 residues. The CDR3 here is CASSRGGLATGELFF. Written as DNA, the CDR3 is TGTGCCAGCAGCCGAGGGGGACTAGCGACCGGGGAGCTGTTTTTT. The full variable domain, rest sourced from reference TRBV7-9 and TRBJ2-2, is DTGVSQNPRHKITKRGQNVTFRCDPISEHNRLYWYRQTLGQGPEFLTYFQNEAQLEKSRLLSDRFSAERPKGSFSTLEIQRTEQGDSAMYLCASSRGGLATGELFFGEGSRLTVL.

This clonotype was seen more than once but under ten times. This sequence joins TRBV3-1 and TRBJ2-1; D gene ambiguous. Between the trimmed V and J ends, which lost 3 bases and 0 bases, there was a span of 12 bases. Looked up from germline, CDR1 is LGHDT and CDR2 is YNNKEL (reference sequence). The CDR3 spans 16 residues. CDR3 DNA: TGTGCCAGCAGCCACCTAGAAACCTACTCCTACAATGAGCAGTTCTTC. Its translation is CASSHLETYSYNEQFF.

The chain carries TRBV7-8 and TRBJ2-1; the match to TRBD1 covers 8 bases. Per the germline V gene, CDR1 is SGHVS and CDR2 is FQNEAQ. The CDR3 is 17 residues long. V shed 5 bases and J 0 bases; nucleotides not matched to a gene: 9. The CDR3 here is CASSPTRGRGSYNEQFF. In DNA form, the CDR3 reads TGTGCCAGCAGCCCAACCAGGGGGCGAGGCTCCTACAATGAGCAGTTCTTC. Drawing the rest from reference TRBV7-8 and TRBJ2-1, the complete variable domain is GAGVSQSPRYKVAKRGQDVALRCDPISGHVSLFWYQQALGQGPEFLTYFQNEAQLDKSGLPSDRFFAERPEGSVSTLKIQRTQQEDSAVYLCASSPTRGRGSYNEQFFGPGTRLTVL.

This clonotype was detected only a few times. CDR3 in DNA: TGTGCCAGTAGCGGACAGGCCCAGACTTATAATTCACCCCTCCACTTT. Encoded protein: CASSGQAQTYNSPLHF. The V gene is TRBV19, the J gene TRBJ1-6, with 7 bases lining up with TRBD1. The CDR3 extends over 16 amino acids. Unmatched junction bases numbered 9, after V lost 6 bases and J lost 4 bases. Germline V gene data show CDR1 as LNHDA and CDR2 as SQIVND (reference sequence).

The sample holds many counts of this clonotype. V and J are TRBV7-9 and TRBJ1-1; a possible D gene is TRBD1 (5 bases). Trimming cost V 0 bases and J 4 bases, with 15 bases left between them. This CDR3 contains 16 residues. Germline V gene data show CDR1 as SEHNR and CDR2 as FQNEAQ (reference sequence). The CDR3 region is CASSLAVGGSGTEAFF. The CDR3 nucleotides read TGTGCCAGCAGCTTAGCTGTGGGGGGTAGTGGCACTGAAGCTTTCTTT.

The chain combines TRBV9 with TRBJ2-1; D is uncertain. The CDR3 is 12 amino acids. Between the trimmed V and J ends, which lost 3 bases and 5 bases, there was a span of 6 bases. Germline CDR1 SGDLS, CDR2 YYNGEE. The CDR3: CASSDRNNEQFF. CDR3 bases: TGTGCCAGCAGCGATAGGAACAATGAGCAGTTCTTC.

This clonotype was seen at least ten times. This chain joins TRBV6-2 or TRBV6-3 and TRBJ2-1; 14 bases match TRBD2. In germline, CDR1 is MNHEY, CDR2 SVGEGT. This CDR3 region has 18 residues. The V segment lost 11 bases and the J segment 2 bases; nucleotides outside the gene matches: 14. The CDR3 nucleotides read TGTGCCTCAGCGGTAGGGACTAGCGGGAGAGACCCCTACAATGAGCAGTTCTTC. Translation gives CASAVGTSGRDPYNEQFF.